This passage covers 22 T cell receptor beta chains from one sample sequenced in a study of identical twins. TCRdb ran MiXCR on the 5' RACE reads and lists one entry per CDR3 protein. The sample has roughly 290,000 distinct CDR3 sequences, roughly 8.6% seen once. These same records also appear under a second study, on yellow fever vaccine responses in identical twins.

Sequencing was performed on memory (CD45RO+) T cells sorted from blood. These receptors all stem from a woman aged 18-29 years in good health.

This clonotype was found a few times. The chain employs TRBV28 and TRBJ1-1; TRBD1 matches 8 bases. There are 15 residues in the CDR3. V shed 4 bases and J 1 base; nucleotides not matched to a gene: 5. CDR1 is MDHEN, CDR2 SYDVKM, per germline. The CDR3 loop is CASSSDRAANTEAFF. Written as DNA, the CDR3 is TGTGCCAGCAGTTCGGACAGGGCCGCGAACACTGAAGCTTTCTTT.

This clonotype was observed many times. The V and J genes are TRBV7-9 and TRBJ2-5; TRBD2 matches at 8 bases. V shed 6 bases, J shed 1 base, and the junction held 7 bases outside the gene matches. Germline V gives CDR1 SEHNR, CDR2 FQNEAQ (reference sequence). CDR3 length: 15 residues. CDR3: CASRPGGAPQETQYF. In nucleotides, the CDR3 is TGTGCCAGCAGACCGGGGGGGGCCCCCCAAGAGACCCAGTACTTC.

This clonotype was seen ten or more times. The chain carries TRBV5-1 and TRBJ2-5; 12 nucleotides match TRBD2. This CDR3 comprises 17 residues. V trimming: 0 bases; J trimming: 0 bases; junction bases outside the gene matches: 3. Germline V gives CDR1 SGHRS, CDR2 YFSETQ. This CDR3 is CASSLAPSGGDQETQYF. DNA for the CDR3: TGCGCCAGCAGCTTGGCCCCTAGCGGGGGGGACCAAGAGACCCAGTACTTC.

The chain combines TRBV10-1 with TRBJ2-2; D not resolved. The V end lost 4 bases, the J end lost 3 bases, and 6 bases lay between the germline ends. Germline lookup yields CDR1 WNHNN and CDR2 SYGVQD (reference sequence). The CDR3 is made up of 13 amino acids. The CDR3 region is CASSADYTGELFF. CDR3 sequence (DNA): TGCGCCAGCAGTGCAGACTACACCGGGGAGCTGTTTTTT.

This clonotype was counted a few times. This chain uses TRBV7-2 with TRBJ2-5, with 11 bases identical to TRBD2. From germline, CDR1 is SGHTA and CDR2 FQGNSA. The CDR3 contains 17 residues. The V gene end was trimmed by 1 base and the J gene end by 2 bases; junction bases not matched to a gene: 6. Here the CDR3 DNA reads TGTGCCAGCAGCTTAGTGGCAGGGACTAGCGGTCAAGAGACCCAGTACTTC. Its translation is CASSLVAGTSGQETQYF.

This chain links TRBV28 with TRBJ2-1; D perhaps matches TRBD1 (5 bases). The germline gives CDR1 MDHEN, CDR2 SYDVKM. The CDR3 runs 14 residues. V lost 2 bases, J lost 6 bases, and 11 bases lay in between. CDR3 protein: CASSLPGKGNEQFF. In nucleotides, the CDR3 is TGTGCCAGCAGTTTACCAGGGAAGGGCAATGAGCAGTTCTTC. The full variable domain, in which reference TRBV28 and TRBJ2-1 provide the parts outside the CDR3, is DVKVTQSSRYLVKRTGEKVFLECVQDMDHENMFWYRQDPGLGLRLIYFSYDVKMKEKGDIPEGYSVSREKKERFSLILESASTNQTSMYLCASSLPGKGNEQFFGPGTRLTVL.

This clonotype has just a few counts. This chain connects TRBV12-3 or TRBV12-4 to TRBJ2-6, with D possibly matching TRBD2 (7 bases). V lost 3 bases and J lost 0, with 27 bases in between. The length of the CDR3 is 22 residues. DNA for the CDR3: TGTGCCAGCAGTTTTCAAAACTATGGGGGGGGCCGAGCCATCTCTGGGGCCAACGTCCTGACTTTC. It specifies CASSFQNYGGGRAISGANVLTF.

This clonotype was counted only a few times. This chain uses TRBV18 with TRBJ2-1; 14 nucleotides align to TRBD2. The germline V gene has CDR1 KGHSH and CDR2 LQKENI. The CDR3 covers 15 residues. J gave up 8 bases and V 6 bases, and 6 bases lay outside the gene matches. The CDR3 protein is CASSEGTSGSHEQFF. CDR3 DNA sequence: TGTGCCAGCTCCGAAGGGACTAGCGGGAGTCATGAGCAGTTCTTC.

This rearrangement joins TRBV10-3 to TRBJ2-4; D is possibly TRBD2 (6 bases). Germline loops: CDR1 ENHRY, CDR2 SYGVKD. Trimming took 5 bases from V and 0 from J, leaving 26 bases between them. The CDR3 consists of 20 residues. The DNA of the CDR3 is TGTGCCATCAGTCTGGGTTATCTTGGGGAGGAGATCCTAGCCAAAAACATTCAGTACTTC. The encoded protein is CAISLGYLGEEILAKNIQYF.

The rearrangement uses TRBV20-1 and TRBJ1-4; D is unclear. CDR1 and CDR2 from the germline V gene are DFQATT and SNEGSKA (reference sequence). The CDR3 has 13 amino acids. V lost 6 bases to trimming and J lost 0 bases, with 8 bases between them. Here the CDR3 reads CSAEVSTNEKLFF. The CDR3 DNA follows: TGCAGTGCCGAGGTCTCAACTAATGAAAAACTGTTTTTT.

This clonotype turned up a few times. As DNA, the CDR3 is TGCAGTCTTGCCGGGACAGGGGGGTTTGGCGAGCAGTTCTTC. Protein sequence: CSLAGTGGFGEQFF. The J gene is TRBJ2-1, the V gene TRBV20-1, with 11 nucleotides matching TRBD1. Per germline, CDR1 DFQATT and CDR2 SNEGSKA (reference sequence). The ends lost 8 bases at V and 10 bases at J; junction bases unmatched: 13. The CDR3 covers 14 residues.

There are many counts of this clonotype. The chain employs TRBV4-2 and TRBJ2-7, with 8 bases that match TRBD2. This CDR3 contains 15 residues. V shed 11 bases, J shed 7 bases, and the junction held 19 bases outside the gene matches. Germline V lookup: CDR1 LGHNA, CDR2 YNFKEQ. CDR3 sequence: CASPLDRSGSWEQYF. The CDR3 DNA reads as TGTGCCTCACCTCTCGATCGGAGCGGGAGTTGGGAGCAGTACTTC.

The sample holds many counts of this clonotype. The CDR3 is CASSRQGTGNTIYF. CDR3 DNA sequence: TGTGCCAGCAGCAGGCAGGGTACTGGAAACACCATATATTTT. The chain combines TRBV11-2 with TRBJ1-3; tentative D call: TRBD1 (5 bases). In germline, CDR1 is SGHAT, CDR2 FQNNGV. The V end was cut by 5 bases, the J end by 2 bases, with 10 bases between. The CDR3 is 14 amino acids.

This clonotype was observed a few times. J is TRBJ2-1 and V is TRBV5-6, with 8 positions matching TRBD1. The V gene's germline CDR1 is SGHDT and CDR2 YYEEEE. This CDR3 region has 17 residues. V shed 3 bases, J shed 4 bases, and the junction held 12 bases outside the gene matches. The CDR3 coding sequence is TGTGCCAGCAGCTGGCATACCGGGACAGGTTGGTACAATGAGCAGTTCTTC. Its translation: CASSWHTGTGWYNEQFF.

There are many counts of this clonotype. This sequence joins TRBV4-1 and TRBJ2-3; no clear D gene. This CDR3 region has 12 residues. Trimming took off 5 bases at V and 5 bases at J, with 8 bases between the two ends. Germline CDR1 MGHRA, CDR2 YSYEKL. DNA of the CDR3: TGCGCCAGCAGCTCCCCTAGAGATACGCAGTATTTT. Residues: CASSSPRDTQYF.

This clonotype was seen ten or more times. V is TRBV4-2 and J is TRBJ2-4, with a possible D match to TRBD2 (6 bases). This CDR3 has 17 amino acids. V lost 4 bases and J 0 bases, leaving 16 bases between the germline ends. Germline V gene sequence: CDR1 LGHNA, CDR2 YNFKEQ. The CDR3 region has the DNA TGTGCCAGCAGCCCCTTAGCGGAAGATCTAGCCAAAAACATTCAGTACTTC. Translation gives CASSPLAEDLAKNIQYF.

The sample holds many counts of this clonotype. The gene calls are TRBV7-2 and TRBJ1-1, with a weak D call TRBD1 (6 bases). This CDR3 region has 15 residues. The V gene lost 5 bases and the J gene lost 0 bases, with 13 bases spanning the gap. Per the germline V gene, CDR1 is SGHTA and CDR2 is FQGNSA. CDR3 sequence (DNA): TGTGCCAGCAGCACTTTTGGGGGCATGAACACTGAAGCTTTCTTT. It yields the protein CASSTFGGMNTEAFF.

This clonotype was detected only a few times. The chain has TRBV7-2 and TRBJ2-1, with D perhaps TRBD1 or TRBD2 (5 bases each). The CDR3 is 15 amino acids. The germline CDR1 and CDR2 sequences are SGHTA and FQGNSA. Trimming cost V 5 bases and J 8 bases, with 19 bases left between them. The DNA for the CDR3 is TGTGCCAGCAGCGCGGGTAGGTTTAGGGGCGATGAGCAGTTCTTC. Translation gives CASSAGRFRGDEQFF.

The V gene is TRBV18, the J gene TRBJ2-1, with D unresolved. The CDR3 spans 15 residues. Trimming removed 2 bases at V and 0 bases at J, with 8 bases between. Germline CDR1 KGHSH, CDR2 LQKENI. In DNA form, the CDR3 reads TGTGCCAGCTCACCATTGCAGGTCTCCTACAATGAGCAGTTCTTC. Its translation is CASSPLQVSYNEQFF. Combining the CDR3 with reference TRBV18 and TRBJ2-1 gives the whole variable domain NAGVMQNPRHLVRRRGQEARLRCSPMKGHSHVYWYRQLPEEGLKFMVYLQKENIIDESGMPKERFSAEFPKEGPSILRIQQVVRGDSAAYFCASSPLQVSYNEQFFGPGTRLTVL.

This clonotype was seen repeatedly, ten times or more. The CDR3 here is CSAGLAGGLYNEQFF. In DNA form, the CDR3 reads TGCAGTGCTGGGTTAGCGGGGGGACTTTACAATGAGCAGTTCTTC. The chain has TRBV20-1 and TRBJ2-1; 10 positions match TRBD2. The CDR3 is made up of 15 amino acids. From germline, CDR1 is DFQATT and CDR2 SNEGSKA (reference sequence). J was trimmed by 4 bases and V by 5 bases; bases with no gene match: 8.

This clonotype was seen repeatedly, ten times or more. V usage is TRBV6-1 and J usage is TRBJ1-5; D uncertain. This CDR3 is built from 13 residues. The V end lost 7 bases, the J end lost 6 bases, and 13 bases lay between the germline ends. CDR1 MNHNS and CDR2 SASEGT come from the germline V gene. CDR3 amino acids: CASTLPSGQPQHF. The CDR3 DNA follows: TGTGCCAGCACCCTCCCAAGCGGTCAGCCCCAGCATTTT.

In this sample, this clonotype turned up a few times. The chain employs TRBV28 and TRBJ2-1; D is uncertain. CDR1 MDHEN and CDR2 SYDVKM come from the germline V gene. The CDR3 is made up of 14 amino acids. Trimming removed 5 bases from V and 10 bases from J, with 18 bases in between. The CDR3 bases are TGTGCCAGCAGTCCCCCCGACTTGTATAGCGAGCAGTTCTTC. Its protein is CASSPPDLYSEQFF.